This TCR beta chain was recorded in a study of CD8+CD57+ T cells in acquired aplastic anemia. The wider study: Sorted cells (CD4+ and CD8+) yielded DNA amounts that averaged approximately 3.2 ug. Study-wide findings and caveats: For CD8+ Simpson's diversity, patients and controls showed no significant difference.

Before being chosen for sequencing, patients had shown CD8+CD57+ cell expansion by flow cytometry. Notes on this clonotype: Its antigen is not known.

The template for TCR beta VDJ and CDR3 sequence profiling was genomic DNA. A single record per CDR3 protein comes from TCRdb applying MiXCR to the reads. This sample has a few hundred thousand distinct CDR3 sequences, with less than 35% found just once. The receptor's source is a human donor with aplastic anemia. The source material was sorted CD4+, CD8+, or CD8+CD57+ T cells (not recorded which) from PBMCs.

CDR3 protein: CASSYSGLRELFF. CDR3 DNA sequence: TGTGCCAGCAGTTACTCGGGACTCCGGGAGCTGTTTTTT. This chain links TRBV6-5 with TRBJ2-2, with D possibly matching TRBD2 (6 bases). Trimming took off 0 bases at V and 9 bases at J, with 8 bases between the two ends. This CDR3 contains 13 residues. Germline-derived CDR1 and CDR2 are MNHEY and SVGAGI.